This is a list of T cell receptor beta chains from one sample in a study of human T cells and chemical hapten exposure. Using its own MiXCR run on the RACE reads, TCRdb lists one record per CDR3 protein. Of about 92,000 distinct CDR3 sequences in the sample, nearly 10% were seen once. The input for sequencing was whole blood, taken in connection with sensitization to the hapten diphenylcyclopropenone (DPC). Source of these receptors: a woman aged 40 to 50 with alopecia areata. Some clones in this sample may be carry-over from other donors' samples. The CDR3 runs from the conserved cysteine through the conserved F or W. A D gene is named only where the DNA matches it firmly. The listing skips clone size in some rows; elsewhere it reads once, few, many or a size class.

J gene: TRBJ1-3
D gene: -
clone size: many
V gene: TRBV10-3
CDR3 protein: CAIMPGSGNTIYF
CDR3 DNA: TGTGCCATCATGCCAGGCTCTGGAAACACCATATATTTT

J gene: TRBJ1-5
D gene: TRBD1
clone size: -
V gene: TRBV7-2
CDR3 protein: CASSQGQYQPQHF
CDR3 DNA: TGTGCCAGCAGTCAGGGACAGTATCAGCCCCAGCATTTT

J gene: TRBJ2-4
D gene: TRBD2
clone size: many
V gene: TRBV28
CDR3 protein: CASSFTSGEDIQYF
CDR3 DNA: TGTGCCAGCAGTTTTACGAGCGGGGAGGACATTCAGTACTTC

J gene: TRBJ2-5
D gene: TRBD1
clone size: -
V gene: TRBV9
CDR3 protein: CASSARQGQETQYF
CDR3 DNA: TGTGCCAGCAGCGCTCGACAGGGCCAAGAGACCCAGTACTTC

J gene: TRBJ1-5
D gene: -
clone size: -
V gene: TRBV6-2/TRBV6-3
CDR3 protein: CASSYGSRQPQHF
CDR3 DNA: TGTGCCAGCAGTTACGGTAGTCGTCAGCCCCAGCATTTT

J gene: TRBJ2-3
D gene: -
clone size: many
V gene: TRBV10-3
CDR3 protein: CAISGRFPDTQYF
CDR3 DNA: TGTGCCATCAGTGGTCGATTCCCCGATACGCAGTATTTT

J gene: TRBJ2-3
D gene: -
clone size: many
V gene: TRBV11-3
CDR3 protein: CASSFGGEKDTQYF
CDR3 DNA: TGTGCCAGCAGCTTCGGGGGCGAAAAAGATACGCAGTATTTT

J gene: TRBJ1-1
D gene: -
clone size: many
V gene: TRBV4-3
CDR3 protein: CASSQDFLGNTEAFF
CDR3 DNA: TGCGCCAGCAGCCAAGATTTTTTGGGCAACACTGAAGCTTTCTTT

J gene: TRBJ1-1
D gene: TRBD1
clone size: -
V gene: TRBV12-3/TRBV12-4
CDR3 protein: CASSRPGQDTEAFF
CDR3 DNA: TGTGCCAGCAGTCGACCGGGACAGGACACTGAAGCTTTCTTT

J gene: TRBJ2-7
D gene: -
clone size: -
V gene: TRBV7-9
CDR3 protein: CASSLATVVVEQYF
CDR3 DNA: TGTGCCAGCAGCTTAGCGACGGTCGTAGTGGAGCAGTACTTC

J gene: TRBJ2-7
D gene: -
clone size: many
V gene: TRBV6-2/TRBV6-3
CDR3 protein: CASSFLAVFDRDEKSSYEQYF
CDR3 DNA: TGTGCCAGCAGTTTTCTAGCGGTGTTCGACAGGGACGAAAAAAGCTCCTACGAGCAGTACTTC

J gene: TRBJ2-1
D gene: TRBD1
clone size: few
V gene: TRBV7-9
CDR3 protein: CASSGHGTAYNEQFF
CDR3 DNA: TGTGCCAGCAGCGGCCACGGGACAGCCTACAATGAGCAGTTCTTC

J gene: TRBJ2-2
D gene: TRBD2
clone size: -
V gene: TRBV14
CDR3 protein: CASSRRLAGFSGELFF
CDR3 DNA: TGTGCCAGCAGCCGACGGCTAGCGGGGTTCTCCGGGGAGCTGTTTTTT

J gene: TRBJ2-7
D gene: -
clone size: many
V gene: TRBV29-1
CDR3 protein: CSVEVGGATYEQYF
CDR3 DNA: TGCAGCGTTGAAGTGGGGGGAGCCACCTACGAGCAGTACTTC

J gene: TRBJ2-1
D gene: -
clone size: many
V gene: TRBV7-9
CDR3 protein: CASSLALRGVYNEQFF
CDR3 DNA: TGTGCCAGCAGCTTAGCGCTTCGGGGAGTTTACAATGAGCAGTTCTTC

J gene: TRBJ2-1
D gene: TRBD2
clone size: many
V gene: TRBV5-1
CDR3 protein: CASSPPGLAGAYNEQFF
CDR3 DNA: TGCGCCAGCAGCCCACCGGGACTAGCGGGGGCTTACAATGAGCAGTTCTTC

J gene: TRBJ1-2
D gene: -
clone size: many
V gene: TRBV6-2/TRBV6-3
CDR3 protein: CASSEAFGYGYTF
CDR3 DNA: TGTGCCAGCAGTGAAGCCTTCGGGTATGGCTACACCTTC

J gene: TRBJ1-1
D gene: -
clone size: -
V gene: TRBV10-3
CDR3 protein: CAITGERTEAFF
CDR3 DNA: TGTGCCATCACAGGGGAACGCACTGAAGCTTTCTTT

J gene: TRBJ1-5
D gene: -
clone size: many
V gene: TRBV4-1
CDR3 protein: CASSLTGLNQPQHF
CDR3 DNA: TGCGCCAGCAGCCTCACAGGGCTCAATCAGCCCCAGCATTTT

J gene: TRBJ1-5
D gene: -
clone size: -
V gene: TRBV24-1
CDR3 protein: CATSDSAGPDQPQHF
CDR3 DNA: TGTGCCACCAGTGATTCGGCGGGACCGGATCAGCCCCAGCATTTT

J gene: TRBJ2-7
D gene: TRBD2
clone size: -
V gene: TRBV20-1
CDR3 protein: CSARELAGRTYEQYF
CDR3 DNA: TGCAGTGCTAGAGAATTAGCGGGAAGAACCTACGAGCAGTACTTC

J gene: TRBJ2-5
D gene: TRBD1
clone size: -
V gene: TRBV6-2/TRBV6-3
CDR3 protein: CASSYSQGTGVPLRETQYF
CDR3 DNA: TGTGCCAGCAGTTACTCACAAGGGACAGGGGTCCCCTTAAGAGAGACCCAGTACTTC

J gene: TRBJ1-1
D gene: TRBD1
clone size: few
V gene: TRBV6-5
CDR3 protein: CASSYRLTGAGEAFF
CDR3 DNA: TGTGCCAGCAGTTACCGTCTGACAGGGGCGGGGGAAGCTTTCTTT

J gene: TRBJ2-7
D gene: -
clone size: -
V gene: TRBV28
CDR3 protein: CASSLEAGTSYEQYF
CDR3 DNA: TGTGCCAGCAGTTTAGAGGCAGGGACTTCCTACGAGCAGTACTTC

J gene: TRBJ2-3
D gene: -
clone size: many
V gene: TRBV5-1
CDR3 protein: CASSLVGGASTDTQYF
CDR3 DNA: TGCGCCAGCAGCTTGGTAGGGGGAGCTAGCACAGATACGCAGTATTTT

J gene: TRBJ1-4
D gene: -
clone size: many
V gene: TRBV27
CDR3 protein: CASSPYYRGTVKEKLFF
CDR3 DNA: TGTGCCAGCAGCCCATATTACCGCGGAACAGTAAAGGAAAAACTGTTTTTT

J gene: TRBJ2-3
D gene: -
clone size: many
V gene: TRBV7-2
CDR3 protein: CASSSPTAPLLRGTDTQYF
CDR3 DNA: TGTGCCAGCAGCTCCCCGACGGCTCCACTCCTTAGAGGCACAGATACGCAGTATTTT

J gene: TRBJ1-4
D gene: -
clone size: many
V gene: TRBV7-2
CDR3 protein: CASSPRTGISKKLFF
CDR3 DNA: TGTGCCAGCAGCCCAAGAACGGGGATAAGTAAAAAACTGTTTTTT

J gene: TRBJ1-1
D gene: -
clone size: -
V gene: TRBV7-9
CDR3 protein: CASSTQTGTEAFF
CDR3 DNA: TGTGCCAGCAGCACACAGACAGGCACTGAAGCTTTCTTT

J gene: TRBJ2-5
D gene: -
clone size: many
V gene: TRBV6-2/TRBV6-3
CDR3 protein: CASSYDAGGSEETQYF
CDR3 DNA: TGTGCCAGCAGTTACGATGCTGGGGGCTCGGAGGAGACCCAGTACTTC

J gene: TRBJ1-3
D gene: -
clone size: many
V gene: TRBV5-1
CDR3 protein: CASSLESASGNTIYF
CDR3 DNA: TGCGCCAGCAGCTTGGAGTCAGCCTCTGGAAACACCATATATTTT

J gene: TRBJ1-1
D gene: -
clone size: many
V gene: TRBV29-1
CDR3 protein: CSAPGVRATEAFF
CDR3 DNA: TGCAGCGCCCCGGGGGTCAGGGCCACTGAAGCTTTCTTT

J gene: TRBJ1-2
D gene: -
clone size: many
V gene: TRBV6-5
CDR3 protein: CASSYSAVVRSYTF
CDR3 DNA: TGTGCCAGCAGTTACTCGGCCGTGGTGAGGAGCTACACCTTC

J gene: TRBJ2-3
D gene: -
clone size: -
V gene: TRBV7-9
CDR3 protein: CASSRQGGADTQYF
CDR3 DNA: TGTGCCAGCAGTCGACAGGGAGGGGCAGATACGCAGTATTTT

J gene: TRBJ2-2
D gene: -
clone size: -
V gene: TRBV12-3/TRBV12-4
CDR3 protein: CASSLQSGSGELFF
CDR3 DNA: TGTGCCAGCAGTTTGCAGTCGGGGTCCGGGGAGCTGTTTTTT

J gene: TRBJ1-1
D gene: -
clone size: few
V gene: TRBV20-1
CDR3 protein: CSARGGRASMNTEAFF
CDR3 DNA: TGCAGTGCTAGAGGTGGCCGGGCCTCTATGAACACTGAAGCTTTCTTT

J gene: TRBJ2-2
D gene: -
clone size: few
V gene: TRBV6-6
CDR3 protein: CASSLAPGNTGELFF
CDR3 DNA: TGTGCCAGCAGTTTGGCCCCAGGGAACACCGGGGAGCTGTTTTTT

J gene: TRBJ2-7
D gene: -
clone size: many
V gene: TRBV12-2
CDR3 protein: CASRLKSGRFYEQYF
CDR3 DNA: TGTGCAAGTCGCTTAAAATCGGGCAGATTCTACGAGCAGTACTTC

J gene: TRBJ2-7
D gene: -
clone size: many
V gene: TRBV28
CDR3 protein: CASSGGFSSYEQYF
CDR3 DNA: TGTGCCAGCAGTGGCGGTTTCAGCTCCTACGAGCAGTACTTC